The rows below give T cell receptor beta chains drawn from one sample of a study of blood T cell repertoires in COVID-19. Some clones are missing from TCRdb's copy, which holds only in-frame ones; the method was immunoSEQ multiplex PCR. Among approximately 300,000 clones listed, roughly 90% were seen once. Sequencing was done on a sample of peripheral blood. All receptors derive from a woman between 45 and 60 years old who had recovered from COVID-19. Both conserved end residues are part of each CDR3. The D gene is left open where the match is weak. Size is omitted from some rows. Given values are once, few, many or a class for expanded clones.

CDR3nt,CDR3aa,abundance,d_gene,j_gene,v_gene
TGTGCCAGCAGCCTCAGGGGGACATACAATGAGCAGTTCTTC,CASSLRGTYNEQFF,NA,TRBD1,TRBJ2-1,TRBV5-4
TGTGCCATCAGTGAGGCGACAGGTGCTAATGAAAAACTGTTTTTT,CAISEATGANEKLFF,NA,NA,TRBJ1-4,TRBV10-3
TGTGCCAGCAGAGAACAGGGAGAGGAAAAACTGTTTTTT,CASREQGEEKLFF,NA,NA,TRBJ1-4,TRBV12-3/TRBV12-4
TGTGCCAGCAGTTACTCTATCCTCGGGGACACTGAAGCTTTCTTT,CASSYSILGDTEAFF,NA,NA,TRBJ1-1,TRBV6-5
TGCGCCAGCAGCCAAGATCCAGGCCAGGGTCGCGGCTACACCTTC,CASSQDPGQGRGYTF,once,NA,TRBJ1-2,TRBV4-1
TGTGCCAGTAGTGAGGCGGGAAACACTGAAGCTTTCTTT,CASSEAGNTEAFF,NA,NA,TRBJ1-1,TRBV19
TGTGCCTGGAGTGATCCCCGGGACAGGGTTTGGCCCCAGCATTTT,CAWSDPRDRVWPQHF,NA,TRBD1,TRBJ1-5,TRBV30
TGTGCCAGCAGTGGGAGGGACGAGCAGTACTTC,CASSGRDEQYF,NA,TRBD2,TRBJ2-7,TRBV28
TGTGCCAGCAGCCACTCGGACAGGAGGAACACTGAAGCTTTCTTT,CASSHSDRRNTEAFF,NA,TRBD1,TRBJ1-1,TRBV3-1/TRBV3-2
TGCGCCAGCAGCTCATCCGGGACAGGGTACCCCCGCGGTACCATATATTTT,CASSSSGTGYPRGTIYF,NA,TRBD1,TRBJ1-3,TRBV5-1
TGTGCCAGCAGCCCGGGACAGGGCACTTCTCGCAATCAGCCCCAGCATTTT,CASSPGQGTSRNQPQHF,NA,TRBD1,TRBJ1-5,TRBV6-2/TRBV6-3
TGTGCCGCGTCCACACTTGACAAGTTCTATGGCTACACCTTC,CAASTLDKFYGYTF,NA,NA,TRBJ1-2,TRBV10-3
TGCGCCAGCAGCGCAGAAGGGGGATTGTCACCCCTCCACTTT,CASSAEGGLSPLHF,NA,NA,TRBJ1-6,TRBV5-1
TGTGCCAGCAGCTATAGCAGTCAGAGGCAAGAGACCCAGTACTTC,CASSYSSQRQETQYF,NA,NA,TRBJ2-5,TRBV7-9
TGTGCCAGCAGCTTAAGAGGGGGGGCCAATACGCAGTATTTT,CASSLRGGANTQYF,NA,NA,TRBJ2-3,TRBV11-1
TGTGCCAGCAGTCCACGCTTTCAGGGGGAGCGTGGCTACACCTTC,CASSPRFQGERGYTF,NA,TRBD1,TRBJ1-2,TRBV27
TGCGCCAGCGGCATGACAGGGATGGATACGCAGTATTTT,CASGMTGMDTQYF,NA,TRBD1,TRBJ2-3,TRBV5-1
TGTGCCAGCAGTTATCCGACTAGCGGAAAAGCGACCGGGGAGCTGTTTTTT,CASSYPTSGKATGELFF,NA,TRBD2,TRBJ2-2,TRBV6-2/TRBV6-3
TGCGCCAGCAGCTTTGCGGGACTAGCGAATTACAATGAGCAGTTCTTC,CASSFAGLANYNEQFF,NA,TRBD2,TRBJ2-1,TRBV5-1
TGTGCCAGCAGGTCGGACATGAACACCGGGGAGCTGTTTTTT,CASRSDMNTGELFF,many,NA,TRBJ2-2,TRBV5-6
TGTGCCAGCAGACCTTTGACAGGGATGGAAGCTTTCTTT,CASRPLTGMEAFF,NA,TRBD1,TRBJ1-1,TRBV27
TGTGCCAGCAGCTCGCGTCCAGGGGGAACCTACAATGAGCAGTTCTTC,CASSSRPGGTYNEQFF,NA,TRBD1,TRBJ2-1,TRBV7-9
TGTGCCAGTAGTGCCGGGACAGGGGTACCAGGCACAGATACGCAGTATTTT,CASSAGTGVPGTDTQYF,NA,TRBD1,TRBJ2-3,TRBV19
TGTGCCACCAGTGATTATGGACAGGGGGAGAGGAGCAATCAGCCCCAGCATTTT,CATSDYGQGERSNQPQHF,NA,TRBD1,TRBJ1-5,TRBV24-1
TGTGCCAGTAGCCAACAGGGGGCGATCACCGGGGAGCTGTTTTTT,CASSQQGAITGELFF,few,TRBD1,TRBJ2-2,TRBV19
TGTGCCAGCAGGGTCCAGGGCGCCAATGAGCAGTTCTTC,CASRVQGANEQFF,NA,NA,TRBJ2-1,TRBV28
TGTGCCAGCAGTGGGACTAGCGGGAGGAGGGGCACAGATACGCAGTATTTT,CASSGTSGRRGTDTQYF,NA,TRBD2,TRBJ2-3,TRBV6-1
TGTGCCAGCATTCACAGGTCTAGCGGAGGGCGCTCCTACGAGCAGTACTTC,CASIHRSSGGRSYEQYF,NA,TRBD2,TRBJ2-7,TRBV27
TGTGCCATCAGTGGGCAGGGTACTCAGCCCCAGCATTTT,CAISGQGTQPQHF,NA,NA,TRBJ1-5,TRBV10-3
TGTGCCAGCTCTCCGGGGGACAGGGCCTATGGCTACACCTTC,CASSPGDRAYGYTF,NA,TRBD1,TRBJ1-2,TRBV18
TGTGCCACCAGCAGAGCGGGACAGACGAACATTCAGTACTTC,CATSRAGQTNIQYF,NA,TRBD1,TRBJ2-4,TRBV15
TGTGCCAGCAGTCCGAGAAGCTCCTATGGCTACACCTTC,CASSPRSSYGYTF,NA,NA,TRBJ1-2,TRBV28
TGTGCCAGCAGGGGGACGGGGGGAGTCACCTACGAGCAGTACTTC,CASRGTGGVTYEQYF,NA,TRBD2,TRBJ2-7,TRBV6-5
TGTGCCAGTAGCACCCCCTTTCAGGGTTTC,CASSTPFQGF,NA,NA,TRBJ1-2,TRBV19
TGTGCCAGCAGCTTAGCGGAGGGTACCGGGGAGCTGTTTTTT,CASSLAEGTGELFF,NA,NA,TRBJ2-2,TRBV7-8
TGTGCCAGCAGCTCCGGGACAGATCACGACTACGAGCAGTACTTC,CASSSGTDHDYEQYF,NA,TRBD1,TRBJ2-7,TRBV5-4
TGTGCCAGCAGTTCTCTTTTTAACCGGGACGAGCAGTACTTC,CASSSLFNRDEQYF,NA,NA,TRBJ2-7,TRBV28
TGTGCCAGCAGCTTGGGCTTATTTCCCGGTGAGCAGTTCTTC,CASSLGLFPGEQFF,NA,NA,TRBJ2-1,TRBV5-6
TGTGCCAGCAGCTTATGGACACAGGGGTTGACAGCTTTCTTT,CASSLWTQGLTAFF,NA,TRBD1,TRBJ1-1,TRBV13
TGTGCCAGCAGCCAAGAGAGATCATTATCGGGACAGTATAATTCACCCCTCCACTTT,CASSQERSLSGQYNSPLHF,NA,TRBD1,TRBJ1-6,TRBV4-2
TGTGCCTGGAGTGTAAAAACTGGAGGCCAAGAGACCCAGTACTTC,CAWSVKTGGQETQYF,NA,NA,TRBJ2-5,TRBV30
TGTGCCAGCTCACCACCAGGGGACTCCTACGAGCAGTACTTC,CASSPPGDSYEQYF,few,NA,TRBJ2-7,TRBV18
TGTGCCAGCTCACCCTCCCGGGCGGGGGACACTGAAGCTTTCTTT,CASSPSRAGDTEAFF,NA,NA,TRBJ1-1,TRBV18
TGTGCCAGCAGTCTCGGTACAGGACCTCGGGGGGAGCAGTTCTTC,CASSLGTGPRGEQFF,NA,NA,TRBJ2-1,TRBV6-5
TGTGCCAGCTCACTGACGGACAGGGGATACGAGCAGTACTTC,CASSLTDRGYEQYF,NA,TRBD1,TRBJ2-7,TRBV18
TGTGCCAGCAGTTACGACAGCGAAGAGACCCAGTACTTC,CASSYDSEETQYF,NA,NA,TRBJ2-5,TRBV6-5
TGTGCCAGCTCACCACGAGCGGGGAGCCTCCGACCACATAGATCTGAGCAGTTCTTC,CASSPRAGSLRPHRSEQFF,NA,TRBD2,TRBJ2-1,TRBV18
TGTGCCAGTAGCCAAGGGTTACAGGAATATGGCTACACCTTC,CASSQGLQEYGYTF,NA,NA,TRBJ1-2,TRBV19
TGTGCCACCAGCAGAGAATACCAGGGCTCCTACAATGAGCAGTTCTTC,CATSREYQGSYNEQFF,NA,NA,TRBJ2-1,TRBV15